Below, 7 T cell receptor beta chains from the same sample are listed, as sequenced in a study of T cell responses to AZD1222 COVID-19 vaccine. The data were produced by immunoSEQ multiplex PCR, yet TCRdb's version contains in-frame clones alone and is incomplete. Among about 200,000 clones listed, approximately 93% were seen once. The input for sequencing was peripheral blood, taken 28 days after the second AZD1222 dose. All receptors derive from an adult who received the AZD1222 COVID-19 vaccine.

The rearrangement joins TRBV7-8 to TRBJ1-4; unclear D gene. CDR3 length equals 15 residues. CDR1 and CDR2 from the germline V gene are SGHVS and FQNEAQ. Trimming left V 2 bases short and J 2 bases short, with 9 bases between. The CDR3 DNA sequence: TGTGCCAGCAGCTTACGTACTGCCACTAATGAAAAACTGTTTTTT. This codes for CASSLRTATNEKLFF.

A single count supports this clone. CDR3 residues: CAISEYAGEETQYF. Here the CDR3 DNA reads TGTGCCATCAGTGAGTATGCGGGGGAAGAGACCCAGTACTTC. The chain carries TRBV10-3 and TRBJ2-5; 7 positions match TRBD2. The V gene's germline CDR1 is ENHRY and CDR2 SYGVKD. The CDR3 consists of 14 residues. Trimming cost V 1 base and J 3 bases; bases outside gene matches: 2.

The rearrangement uses TRBV11-2 and TRBJ2-1, with 9 bases matching TRBD1. Trimming removed 4 bases from V and 0 bases from J; junction bases left unmatched: 1. The CDR3 runs to 15 residues. Germline CDR1 is SGHAT and CDR2 is FQNNGV. The CDR3 reads CASSSGQGSYNEQFF. The CDR3 nucleotides read TGTGCCAGCAGCTCGGGACAGGGCTCCTACAATGAGCAGTTCTTC.

The J gene is TRBJ2-3, the V gene TRBV2; 7 bases align to TRBD2. Germline V gene lookup returns CDR1 SNHLY and CDR2 FYNNEI. V gave up 0 bases and J gave up 4 bases; unmatched junction bases: 13. This CDR3 has 18 amino acids. CDR3 amino acids: CASSEASSLLAAPDTQYF. CDR3 bases: TGTGCCAGCAGTGAAGCGTCTTCTCTTCTAGCGGCACCAGATACGCAGTATTTT.

This clone came up a few times. The chain has TRBV6-1 and TRBJ1-2; maybe TRBD1 (6 bases). Trimming left V 3 bases short and J 8 bases short, with 13 bases between. Germline CDR1 and CDR2: MNHNS and SASEGT. The CDR3 contains 13 residues. The CDR3 protein is CASSELGGLGYTF. DNA of the CDR3: TGTGCCAGCAGTGAGCTGGGGGGGCTGGGCTACACCTTC.

For the CDR3, the DNA is TGTGCCAGCATTCCCGTTCAGGGAAGGAACACTGAAGCTTTCTTT. It yields the protein CASIPVQGRNTEAFF. This rearrangement joins TRBV6-5 to TRBJ1-1, with D possibly matching TRBD1 (5 bases). V was shortened by 7 bases and J by 1 base, with 16 bases between the two germline ends. The germline gives CDR1 MNHEY, CDR2 SVGAGI. The CDR3 consists of 15 residues.

There are a few counts of this clone. This chain connects TRBV25-1 to TRBJ1-1; 8 bases are a match to TRBD1. Germline-derived CDR1 and CDR2 are MGHDK and SYGVNS. This CDR3 comprises 14 residues. J was trimmed by 2 bases and V by 4 bases; bases with no gene match: 3. The DNA for the CDR3 is TGTGCCAGCAGTGGACAGGGGCGCAACACTGAAGCTTTCTTT. It encodes CASSGQGRNTEAFF. Full variable domain (missing parts from reference TRBV25-1 and TRBJ1-1): EADIYQTPRYLVIGTGKKITLECSQTMGHDKMYWYQQDPGMELHLIHYSYGVNSTEKGDLSSESTVSRIRTEHFPLTLESARPSHTSQYLCASSGQGRNTEAFFGQGTRLTVV.